Listed here are 24 T cell receptor beta chains from one sample, sequenced in a study of control samples from healthy donors and cancer patients. The repertoire was sequenced with immunoSEQ multiplex PCR; TCRdb's copy has only in-frame clones and lacks some. The sample lists over 150,000 clones, just under 95% occurring once. The source material was blood. These receptor sequences come from a middle-aged man in good health.

The chain links TRBV10-3 to TRBJ1-1; tentatively, D is TRBD1 (5 bases). CDR1 and CDR2 (germline): ENHRY, SYGVKD. Trimming removed 6 bases from V and 6 bases from J, with 17 bases in between. This CDR3 contains 14 residues. This CDR3 is CAISPGDGGAEAFF. The CDR3 DNA sequence: TGTGCCATCAGCCCGGGGGACGGCGGCGCTGAAGCTTTCTTT.

The chain is built from TRBV5-1 and TRBJ1-4; D gene uncertain. V was clipped by 6 bases and J by 2 bases, with 8 bases between them. In germline, CDR1 is SGHRS, CDR2 YFSETQ. This CDR3 is 13 amino acids long. DNA for the CDR3: TGCGCCAGCACCCCGGGGACTAATGAAAAACTGTTTTTT. This gives the protein CASTPGTNEKLFF.

V and J are TRBV5-1 and TRBJ1-5, with D uncertain. Looked up from germline, CDR1 is SGHRS and CDR2 is YFSETQ. The CDR3 extends over 13 amino acids. V lost 3 bases and J 1 base, leaving 5 bases between the germline ends. The CDR3 loop reads CASSSGSNQPQHF. In DNA form, the CDR3 reads TGCGCCAGCAGCTCGGGGAGCAATCAGCCCCAGCATTTT.

The V and J genes are TRBV5-8 and TRBJ1-1; D unclear. This CDR3 spans 13 amino acids. The ends were cut back, 2 bases at V and 2 bases at J, with 7 bases in the middle. Germline values: CDR1 SGHTS, CDR2 YDEGEE. DNA of the CDR3: TGTGCCAGCAGCTTTACCAGAAACACTGAAGCTTTCTTT. It is translated as CASSFTRNTEAFF.

J is TRBJ2-7 and V is TRBV18; the match to TRBD1 covers 8 bases. Germline V gene lookup returns CDR1 KGHSH and CDR2 LQKENI. This CDR3 is built from 13 residues. J was trimmed by 3 bases and V by 6 bases; bases with no gene match: 4. DNA of the CDR3: TGTGCCAGCTCCCAGGGGGCAATCTACGAGCAGTACTTC. Amino acids: CASSQGAIYEQYF.

V is TRBV18 and J is TRBJ1-1; possibly TRBD1 for D (5 bases). V was trimmed by 4 bases and J by 1 base, leaving 13 bases between them. The CDR3 is 15 residues long. Germline CDR1 reads KGHSH; CDR2 reads LQKENI. CDR3 in amino acids: CASSLSDRPNTEAFF. CDR3 sequence (DNA): TGTGCCAGCTCACTGTCCGACAGACCGAACACTGAAGCTTTCTTT. Full variable domain (rest looked up from reference TRBV18 and TRBJ1-1): NAGVMQNPRHLVRRRGQEARLRCSPMKGHSHVYWYRQLPEEGLKFMVYLQKENIIDESGMPKERFSAEFPKEGPSILRIQQVVRGDSAAYFCASSLSDRPNTEAFFGQGTRLTVV.

The rearrangement joins TRBV7-2 to TRBJ1-5; D not resolved. Germline V gene data show CDR1 as SGHTA and CDR2 as FQGNSA. CDR3 length: 15 amino acids. V lost 5 bases and J 1 base, leaving 12 bases between the germline ends. The CDR3 region is CASSQDYTSNQPQHF. The CDR3 DNA is TGTGCCAGCAGCCAAGATTACACGAGCAATCAGCCCCAGCATTTT.

The V call is TRBV27, the J call TRBJ1-4; 9 nucleotides match TRBD1. V was pared by 4 bases and J by 7 bases, with 4 bases of the junction left unmatched. Germline loops: CDR1 MNHEY, CDR2 SMNVEV (reference sequence). The CDR3 is 14 amino acids. This CDR3 is CASSYRGRFEKLFF. CDR3 nucleotides: TGTGCCAGCAGTTACAGGGGGCGCTTTGAAAAACTGTTTTTT.

This chain links TRBV3-1 (or the pseudogene TRBV3-2) with TRBJ2-1; no firm D call. The ends were cut back, 8 bases at V and 0 bases at J, with 8 bases in the middle. CDR3 length: 13 residues. CDR1 LGHDT and CDR2 YNNKEL come from the germline V gene (reference sequence). The CDR3 loop reads CASGQSSYNEQFF. The CDR3 nucleotides are TGTGCCAGCGGGCAGAGCTCCTACAATGAGCAGTTCTTC.

The chain links TRBV7-9 to TRBJ2-1, with a tentative D call TRBD1 (8 bases). Trimming took 4 bases from V and 9 from J, leaving 10 bases between them. The CDR3 is made up of 12 amino acids. Germline CDR1 is SEHNR and CDR2 is FQNEAQ (reference sequence). CDR3 residues: CASSYRGGEQFF. CDR3 coding DNA: TGTGCCAGCAGCTACAGGGGGGGTGAGCAGTTCTTC.

The chain carries TRBV5-1 and TRBJ2-5; no firm D call. V lost 4 bases, J lost 5 bases, and 21 bases lay in between. This CDR3 region has 16 residues. Germline V gene sequence: CDR1 SGHRS, CDR2 YFSETQ. CDR3 DNA sequence: TGCGCCAGCAGCAGAAAGCCGGGTCCCGACGGGGAGACCCAGTACTTC. It specifies CASSRKPGPDGETQYF.

The chain joins TRBV24-1 to TRBJ1-1, with 9 bases that match TRBD1. The CDR3 spans 12 residues. The V segment lost 5 bases and the J segment 11 bases; nucleotides outside the gene matches: 5. Germline CDR1 is KGHDR and CDR2 is SFDVKD. The CDR3 DNA reads TGTGCCACCAGTGCGAGACAGGGGGAGGCTTTCTTT. This sequence encodes CATSARQGEAFF.

The chain carries TRBV19 and TRBJ1-5; D not certain. The V and J ends lost 3 bases and 3 bases respectively, with 15 bases between them. Germline V gene data show CDR1 as LNHDA and CDR2 as SQIVND (reference sequence). The CDR3 consists of 16 residues. CDR3 loop: CASSIMGAGINQPQHF. In nucleotides, the CDR3 is TGTGCCAGTAGTATCATGGGAGCGGGAATCAATCAGCCCCAGCATTTT.

The chain carries TRBV5-1 and TRBJ1-1, with D tentatively TRBD1 (5 bases). The CDR3 is 16 residues long. The germline V gene has CDR1 SGHRS and CDR2 YFSETQ. Trimming took off 4 bases at V and 1 base at J, with 17 bases between the two ends. The CDR3 DNA sequence: TGCGCCAGCAGCCCCTCTCTTTACAGGACGAACACTGAAGCTTTCTTT. Amino acids: CASSPSLYRTNTEAFF. The variable domain in full, with the rest retrieved from reference TRBV5-1 and TRBJ1-1, is KAGVTQTPRYLIKTRGQQVTLSCSPISGHRSVSWYQQTPGQGLQFLFEYFSETQRNKGNFPGRFSGRQFSNSRSEMNVSTLELGDSALYLCASSPSLYRTNTEAFFGQGTRLTVV.

The rearrangement joins TRBV27 to TRBJ2-1, with 7 bases matching TRBD2. This CDR3 has 17 residues. Per the germline V gene, CDR1 is MNHEY and CDR2 is SMNVEV (reference sequence). Trimming at V came to 3 bases and at J to 8 bases, leaving 16 bases not matched to a gene. CDR3 DNA sequence: TGTGCCAGCAGTTTCACCCCCCCAGGCGGGGGTGCGGATGAGCAGTTCTTC. The encoded protein is CASSFTPPGGGADEQFF.

The chain is built from TRBV7-9 and TRBJ1-6; the D is unclear. V lost 2 bases to trimming and J lost 7 bases, with 6 bases between them. The CDR3 sequence is 13 residues long. Germline-derived CDR1 and CDR2 are SEHNR and FQNEAQ (reference sequence). CDR3 nucleotides: TGTGCCAGCAGCTTACGGCAGAATTCACCCCTCCACTTT. It yields the protein CASSLRQNSPLHF.

The chain couples TRBV21-1 to TRBJ2-1; the listed D gene, TRBD2, was not tested against the DNA. TRBV21-1 is reported as a pseudogene. The CDR3 totals 18 residues. The CDR3: CASSKKARRGRRDNEQFF. Here the CDR3 DNA reads TGTGCCAGCAGCAAAAAGGCAAGGCGGGGGCGCCGAGACAATGAGCAGTTCTTC.

The chain combines TRBV5-4 with TRBJ1-1; D perhaps matches TRBD1 (6 bases). V was shortened by 0 bases and J by 5 bases, with 11 bases between the two germline ends. Germline loops: CDR1 SGHNT, CDR2 YYREEE (reference sequence). The CDR3 spans 14 residues. CDR3 residues: CASSLEQGYTEAFF. The CDR3 DNA reads TGTGCCAGCAGCTTGGAACAGGGATATACTGAAGCTTTCTTT. Together with reference TRBV5-4 and TRBJ1-1, the CDR3 gives the full variable domain: ETGVTQSPTHLIKTRGQQVTLRCSSQSGHNTVSWYQQALGQGPQFIFQYYREEENGRGNFPPRFSGLQFPNYSSELNVNALELDDSALYLCASSLEQGYTEAFFGQGTRLTVV.

This chain's CDR3 is CASRTGDLANYGYTF. CDR3 nucleotides: TGTGCCAGCCGGACAGGGGACCTAGCTAACTATGGCTACACCTTC. The V call is TRBV27, the J call TRBJ1-2, with TRBD1 matching 9 bases. The CDR3 sequence is 15 residues long. The ends lost 8 bases at V and 0 bases at J; junction bases unmatched: 7. Per germline, CDR1 MNHEY and CDR2 SMNVEV (reference sequence).

This chain links TRBV24-1 with TRBJ2-1, with 10 bases identical to TRBD1. The V segment lost 2 bases and the J segment 7 bases; nucleotides outside the gene matches: 4. The CDR3 sequence is 15 residues long. Per germline, CDR1 KGHDR and CDR2 SFDVKD. The CDR3 sequence: CATSDSGQGGNEQFF. The CDR3 coding sequence is TGTGCCACCAGTGATTCCGGACAGGGGGGGAATGAGCAGTTCTTC.

This clone has a single count. This sequence joins TRBV11-2 and TRBJ2-1; D call uncertain. The CDR3 is 17 residues long. V was trimmed by 5 bases and J by 10 bases, leaving 27 bases between them. CDR1 and CDR2 (germline): SGHAT, FQNNGV. CDR3 nucleotides: TGTGCCAGCAGCCCCACCGCATCTCCCCTCCTCAGTAGCGAGCAGTTCTTC. Protein sequence: CASSPTASPLLSSEQFF.

The sample holds one count of this clone. The chain joins TRBV7-6 to TRBJ2-7, with 8 bases fitting TRBD1. Germline values: CDR1 SGHVS, CDR2 FNYEAQ. The length of the CDR3 is 16 residues. V shed 5 bases, J shed 0 bases, and the junction held 9 bases outside the gene matches. CDR3: CASSPQRTGTSYEQYF. For the CDR3, the DNA is TGTGCCAGCAGCCCCCAAAGGACAGGGACCTCCTACGAGCAGTACTTC.

This chain uses TRBV7-9 with TRBJ1-6, with D possibly being TRBD1 (6 bases). Germline V gives CDR1 SEHNR, CDR2 FQNEAQ (reference sequence). V was clipped by 1 base and J by 7 bases, with 11 bases between them. This CDR3 is 15 amino acids long. The CDR3 DNA is TGTGCCAGCAGCTTAGGACAGGAGAGAAATTCACCCCTCCACTTT. It is translated as CASSLGQERNSPLHF.

This clone showed up just a few times. The gene calls are TRBV30 and TRBJ1-2; TRBD1 is a possible D gene (5 bases). The CDR3 covers 13 residues. V lost 5 bases and J lost 4, with 14 bases in between. CDR1 and CDR2 from the germline V gene are GTSNPN and SVGIG (reference sequence). CDR3 sequence (DNA): TGTGCCTGGCGCGGGCGGGGCGGCTATGGCTACACCTTC. It yields the protein CAWRGRGGYGYTF.